This T cell receptor (beta chain) came from a study of cytotoxic CD8 clonotypes in ibrutinib-treated CLL (dated by TCRdb to about 2021). Background on the whole study: In this cohort, around 15 patients were treatment-naive and about ten were relapsed/refractory, while some 18 had unmutated IGHV. Samples at response were collected after a median of about 11 months of treatment, with a range of about 6 to 36 months. Cryopreserved peripheral blood mononuclear cells were collected before treatment, at response, and at either disease progression or sustained remission. Partial responses were observed in 24 patients and complete responses in 2; after a median follow-up of about 69 months, remission was maintained in 14 patients and progression was observed in about twelve. Of the roughly 86 people in the trial, about two dozen had longitudinal samples available. All remission and progressive disease samples were collected while patients were still receiving ibrutinib. An average of 255,043 productive templates and 94,082 productive rearrangements was obtained per sample.

The full study reports these points: Clonality rose at ibrutinib response, remained stable during sustained remission, and dropped back toward baseline at progression. Public clonotypes were rare and either shrank or stayed stable during treatment, and the rise in clonality at ibrutinib response reflected expansion of private clonotypes. At baseline, clonality was higher than in age-matched healthy donors and showed a strong correlation with circulating CD8+ T-cell counts. Sampling times were not matched between patients in sustained remission and patients whose disease was progressing, and lymph node repertoires were not examined.

Each clonotype received, on average, approximately 9.9x coverage in deep resolution sequencing performed on a MiSeq, where the target depth lay between 1 in 1 million and 1 in 200,000 T cells. TCR beta libraries were generated with the immunoSEQ hsTCRB Kit. The published analysis was carried out like this. Data were analyzed with ImmunoSEQ Data Assistant and ImmunoSEQ Analyzer, with V, D and J genes assigned per IMGT definitions. Clonality was computed as one minus normalized Shannon entropy of productive rearrangement frequencies, ranging from 0 to 1. Only overrepresented clonotypes making up at least 0.05% of the repertoire of each patient were included in the public clonotype analysis. Approximately 12 age-matched healthy donor repertoires from immuneACCESS were used as controls for clonality. What TCRdb holds here is the immuneACCESS table cut down to in-frame rearrangements. Part of the clones is not present; checked against another copy, under half of the missing clones reflect an unresolved V gene, and the others are unexplained. V and J calls and clone size are copied from that table; D and trimming were computed from the DNA. This sample gives hundreds of thousands of clones in total; about three quarters of them show up just once. Jointly, the top ten make up over 15% of the sample.

In light of the paper, this sample's time point label describes: approximately 2 years on ibrutinib. For TCR beta library preparation, roughly 2 micrograms of genomic DNA were extracted from the cryopreserved PBMCs. Longitudinal blood samples from CLL patients on ibrutinib monotherapy underwent high-throughput TCR beta sequencing. The patients were enrolled in a single-center, open-label phase 2 trial of ibrutinib monotherapy. Reading from cysteine to phenylalanine, the CDR3 counts 16 amino acids. Only CDR3 DNA remains: 48 bases, in frame from the first base. Between the V and J ends, shortened by 0 bases and 4 bases respectively, the junction contains 17 bases. As encoded in the germline V gene, CDR1 is SGHRS while CDR2 is YFSETQ. This clone has only one observation. Its antigen target is currently unknown. Within one base of it there is no much larger clone, and no base qualities were kept.

The source material was PBMCs, sampled after 24 months of ibrutinib treatment. The sequence was obtained from a human donor with chronic lymphocytic leukemia. The chain links TRBV5-1 with TRBJ2-7; a weak D assignment points to TRBD2 (5 bases agree). The nucleotide sequence is TGCGCCAGCAGCTTGGAGGTCTCGCCTAGCCCTTACGAGCAGTACTTC. The resulting protein is CASSLEVSPSPYEQYF.